This T cell receptor (beta chain) was documented in a study of blood T cells in healthy people across ages. Combining a sample-barcoded 5' primer with a J-beta primer mix, a second PCR ran for about 7 to 11 cycles. TCRdb called the 5' RACE reads again in MiXCR, with one record for every CDR3 protein. Found here are around 1,000,000 distinct CDR3 sequences, approximately 26% of them singletons; the top ten hold around 0.75%. The CDR3 consists of 15 residues. The V end was cut by 5 bases, the J end by 6 bases, with 17 bases between. The germline V gene has CDR1 SGHAT and CDR2 FQNNGV. These same data were also listed under a study on T cells of mothers and their children.

This TCR was sampled from a girl aged 2-10 years in good health. The chain recombines TRBV11-2 with TRBJ2-1, with a weak D call TRBD2 (5 bases). Source material: blood. The CDR3 region is CASSPGLFETNEQFF. CDR3 DNA sequence: TGTGCCAGCAGCCCCGGACTCTTTGAAACCAATGAGCAGTTCTTC. Combining the CDR3 with reference TRBV11-2 and TRBJ2-1 gives the whole variable domain EAGVAQSPRYKIIEKRQSVAFWCNPISGHATLYWYQQILGQGPKLLIQFQNNGVVDDSQLPKDRFSAERLKGVDSTLKIQPAKLEDSAVYLCASSPGLFETNEQFFGPGTRLTVL.